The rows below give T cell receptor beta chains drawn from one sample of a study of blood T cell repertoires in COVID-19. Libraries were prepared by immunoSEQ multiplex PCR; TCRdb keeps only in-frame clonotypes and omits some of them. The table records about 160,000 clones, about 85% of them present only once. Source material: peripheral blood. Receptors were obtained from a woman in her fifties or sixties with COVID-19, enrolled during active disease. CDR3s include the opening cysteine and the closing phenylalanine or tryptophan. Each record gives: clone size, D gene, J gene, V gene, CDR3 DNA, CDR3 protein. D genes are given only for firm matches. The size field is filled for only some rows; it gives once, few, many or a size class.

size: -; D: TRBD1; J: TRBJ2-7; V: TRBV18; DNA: TGTGCCAGCTCTGCCGGGACAGGGCTAATCTACGAGCAGTACTTC; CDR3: CASSAGTGLIYEQYF
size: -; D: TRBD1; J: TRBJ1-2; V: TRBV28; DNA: TGTGCCAGCACCCGGCCCGGGACAGGCCGCCTTGGCTACACCTTC; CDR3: CASTRPGTGRLGYTF
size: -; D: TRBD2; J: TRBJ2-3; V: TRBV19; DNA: TGTGCCAGTAGTCTGGGCGGGGGGAGCACAGATACGCAGTATTTT; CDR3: CASSLGGGSTDTQYF
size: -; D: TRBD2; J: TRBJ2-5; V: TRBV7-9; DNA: TGTGCCAGCAGACCCAGCGGACTAGCGGGGGGGGAGACCCAGTACTTC; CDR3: CASRPSGLAGGETQYF
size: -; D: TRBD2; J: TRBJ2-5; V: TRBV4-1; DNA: TGCGCCAGCAGCCAAGGACTAGCGGGGGGGTCTGAGACCCAGTACTTC; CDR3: CASSQGLAGGSETQYF
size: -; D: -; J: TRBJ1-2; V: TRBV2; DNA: TGTGCCAGCAGACAGTTACAGAGCCCTAACTATGGCTACACCTTC; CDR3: CASRQLQSPNYGYTF
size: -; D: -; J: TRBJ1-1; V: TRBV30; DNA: TGTGCCTTCGGCGGGGGGGGAACTGAAGCTTTCTTT; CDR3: CAFGGGGTEAFF
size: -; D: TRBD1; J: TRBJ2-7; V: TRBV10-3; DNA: TGTGCCGTTGACAGGGGATACGAGCAGTACTTC; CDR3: CAVDRGYEQYF
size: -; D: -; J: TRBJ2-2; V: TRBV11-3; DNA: TGTGCCAGCAGCTTCGGCGGGGAGCTGTTTTTT; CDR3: CASSFGGELFF
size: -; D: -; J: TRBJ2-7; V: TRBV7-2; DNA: TGTGCCAGCAGCTTATTTAACTCCTACGAGCAGTACTTC; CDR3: CASSLFNSYEQYF
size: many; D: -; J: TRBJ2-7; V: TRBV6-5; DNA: TGTGCCAGCAGTTCGTCTGCGGGGACTGTGTTGTACTTC; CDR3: CASSSSAGTVLYF
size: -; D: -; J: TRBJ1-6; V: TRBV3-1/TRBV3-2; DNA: TGTGCCAGCAGCCAAGCTAGATTCTCCTATAATTCACCCCTCCACTTT; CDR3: CASSQARFSYNSPLHF
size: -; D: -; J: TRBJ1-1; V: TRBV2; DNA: TGTGCCAGCAGTAACCAGGTGAACACTGAAGCTTTCTTT; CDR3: CASSNQVNTEAFF
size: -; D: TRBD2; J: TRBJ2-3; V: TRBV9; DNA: TGTGCCAGCAGCTTTACTAGCGGGGGGACCACAGATACGCAGTATTTT; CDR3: CASSFTSGGTTDTQYF
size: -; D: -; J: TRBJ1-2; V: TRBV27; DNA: TGTGCCAGCAGTCGGAGTAGAGGGTATGGCTACACCTTC; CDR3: CASSRSRGYGYTF
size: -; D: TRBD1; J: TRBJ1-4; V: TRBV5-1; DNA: TGCGCCAGCAGCTTGTCGGGACAGGATGAAAAACTGTTTTTT; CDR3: CASSLSGQDEKLFF
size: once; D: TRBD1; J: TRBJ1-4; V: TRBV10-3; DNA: TGTGCCATCAGTGCGGGACAGGGGGCGGGTGAAAAACTGTTTTTT; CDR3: CAISAGQGAGEKLFF
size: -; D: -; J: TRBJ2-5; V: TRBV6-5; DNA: TGTGCCAGCAGTTACTCTCCTTCCGGGGAGACCCAGTACTTC; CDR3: CASSYSPSGETQYF
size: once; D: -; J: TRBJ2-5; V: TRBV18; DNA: TGTGCCAGCTCACCTCCGCTCGGGCAAGAGACCCAGTACTTC; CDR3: CASSPPLGQETQYF
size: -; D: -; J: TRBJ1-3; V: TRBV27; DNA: TGTGCCAGCAGCCAGAGGGGGAGCTCTGGAAACACCATATATTTT; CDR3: CASSQRGSSGNTIYF
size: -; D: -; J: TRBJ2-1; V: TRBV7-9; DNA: TGTGCCAGCAGCTTACAACAGGACTACAATGAGCAGTTCTTC; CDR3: CASSLQQDYNEQFF
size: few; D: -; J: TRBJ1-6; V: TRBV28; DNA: TGTGCCAGCAGTCGAACTTCTGGCAGGGGCAATTCACCCCTCCACTTT; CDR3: CASSRTSGRGNSPLHF
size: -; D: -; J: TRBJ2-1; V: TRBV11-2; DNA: TGTGCCAGCAGCTTAGCAGGGTCCCCCAATGAGCAGTTCTTC; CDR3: CASSLAGSPNEQFF
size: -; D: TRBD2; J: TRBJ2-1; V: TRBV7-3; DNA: TGTGCCAGCAGCCCCTTAGCGGGGGGGGCTAGGTTCGAAGAGCAGTTCTTC; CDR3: CASSPLAGGARFEEQFF
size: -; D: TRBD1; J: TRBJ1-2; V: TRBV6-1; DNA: TGTGCCAGCAGTGAAGCTGAGACGGGACAGAGCTATGGCTACACCTTC; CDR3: CASSEAETGQSYGYTF
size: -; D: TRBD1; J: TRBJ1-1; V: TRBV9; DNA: TGTGCCAGCAGCGTTAGGACAGGTTTTCCCACTGAAGCTTTCTTT; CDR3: CASSVRTGFPTEAFF
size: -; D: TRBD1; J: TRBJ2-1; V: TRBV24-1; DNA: TGTGCCACCAGTGATTATGACAGGGGGCGAAATGAGCAGTTCTTC; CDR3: CATSDYDRGRNEQFF
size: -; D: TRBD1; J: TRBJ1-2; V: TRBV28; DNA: TGTGTCAGCAGTTCACCGGGACAGGGAGAGGGGGATGGCTACACCTTC; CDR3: CVSSSPGQGEGDGYTF
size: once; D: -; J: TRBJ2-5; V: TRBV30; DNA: TGTGCCTGGAGTCGGGGACTGTACCAAGAGACCCAGTACTTC; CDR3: CAWSRGLYQETQYF
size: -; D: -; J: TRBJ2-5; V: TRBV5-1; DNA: TGCGCCAGCAGCCCAACCACGACAGATAACCAAGAGACCCAGTACTTC; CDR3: CASSPTTTDNQETQYF
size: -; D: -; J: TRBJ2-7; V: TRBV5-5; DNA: TGTGCCAGCAGCTTGGGCCCAGGCAGCTCCTACGAGCAGTACTTC; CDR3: CASSLGPGSSYEQYF
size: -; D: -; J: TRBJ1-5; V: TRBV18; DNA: TGTGCCAGCTCAGCGGCGCCTGCGACGGGCAATCAGCCCCAGCATTTT; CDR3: CASSAAPATGNQPQHF
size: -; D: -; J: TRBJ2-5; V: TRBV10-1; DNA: TGCGCCAGCAGTACCGGGTCCCGAGAGGGGACCCAGTACTTC; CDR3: CASSTGSREGTQYF
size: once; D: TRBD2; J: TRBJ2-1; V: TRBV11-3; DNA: TGTGCCAGCAGCTTAGGACTATTAGTAGCGGGGGGGAATGAGCAGTTCTTC; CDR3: CASSLGLLVAGGNEQFF
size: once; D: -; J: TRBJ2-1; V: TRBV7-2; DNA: TGTGCCAGCAGCTTAGTGGTCCGAGATGAGCAGTTCTTC; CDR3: CASSLVVRDEQFF
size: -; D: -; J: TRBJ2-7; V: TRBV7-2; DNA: TGTGCCAGCAGCTTAGGACAGGTCCCCTACGAGCAGTACTTC; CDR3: CASSLGQVPYEQYF
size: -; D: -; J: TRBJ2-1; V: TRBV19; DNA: TGTGCCAGTAGCCGCCTAGACGGGACTGGGTTCTTC; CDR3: CASSRLDGTGFF
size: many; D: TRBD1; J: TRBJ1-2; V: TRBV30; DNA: TGTGCCGCGGCGACAGGGTTTCGATATTCGTATGGCTACACCTTC; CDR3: CAAATGFRYSYGYTF
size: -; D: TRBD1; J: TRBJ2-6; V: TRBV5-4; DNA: TGTGCCAGCAGCTCAGGACAGGGGCCCCCTTCTGGGGCCAACGTCCTGACTTTC; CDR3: CASSSGQGPPSGANVLTF
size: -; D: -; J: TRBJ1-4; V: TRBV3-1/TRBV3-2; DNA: TGTGCCAGCAGCCAATCGATACCCGGGACATCTTATGAAAAACTGTTTTTT; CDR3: CASSQSIPGTSYEKLFF
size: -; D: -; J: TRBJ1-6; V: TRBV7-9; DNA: TGTGCCAGCAGCTTAGATCGGTTCGGACGGAGGCTGGGTTCACCCCTCCACTTT; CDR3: CASSLDRFGRRLGSPLHF
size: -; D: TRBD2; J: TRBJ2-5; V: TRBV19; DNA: TGTGCCAGTAGTGGACTAGCGGGGGGCGAAGAGACCCAGTACTTC; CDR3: CASSGLAGGEETQYF
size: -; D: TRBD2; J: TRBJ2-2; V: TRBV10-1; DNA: TGCGCCAGCAGTTCTAGCGGGGGGCCCACCGGGGAGCTGTTTTTT; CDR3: CASSSSGGPTGELFF
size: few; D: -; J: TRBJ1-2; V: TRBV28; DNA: TGTGCCAGCAGTTTAACAGGGTTCTATGGCTACACCTTC; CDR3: CASSLTGFYGYTF
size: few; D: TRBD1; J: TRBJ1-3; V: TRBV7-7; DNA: TGTGCCAGCAGCCGAGGACAGGGCTCTGGAAACACCATATATTTT; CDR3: CASSRGQGSGNTIYF
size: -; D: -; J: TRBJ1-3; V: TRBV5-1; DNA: TGCGCCAGCAGCTTTATGGGACAAAGCTCTGGAAACACCATATATTTT; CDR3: CASSFMGQSSGNTIYF
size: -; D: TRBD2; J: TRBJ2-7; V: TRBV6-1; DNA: TGTGCCAGCAGTGAACTACTAGCGGGGGGGCGGGAGCAGTACTTC; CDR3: CASSELLAGGREQYF
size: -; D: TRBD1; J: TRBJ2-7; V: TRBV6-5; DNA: TGTGCCAGCAAGGGACAGGGGGTCTACGAGCAGTACTTC; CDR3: CASKGQGVYEQYF
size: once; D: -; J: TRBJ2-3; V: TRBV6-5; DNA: TGTGCCAGCAGTTACAGACTAGGTGGCACAGATACGCAGTATTTT; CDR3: CASSYRLGGTDTQYF
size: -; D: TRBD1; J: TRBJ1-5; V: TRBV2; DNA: TGTGCCAGCAGTCAGGGGACAGAAAATCAGCCCCAGCATTTT; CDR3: CASSQGTENQPQHF
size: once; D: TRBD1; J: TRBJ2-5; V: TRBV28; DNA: TGTGCCAGCAGTCGCACAGGGGGCCCAGAGACCCAGTACTTC; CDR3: CASSRTGGPETQYF
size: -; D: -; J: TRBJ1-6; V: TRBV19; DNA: TGTGCCAGTAACTCGGGTCCAGGGAATTCACCCCTCCACTTT; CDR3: CASNSGPGNSPLHF
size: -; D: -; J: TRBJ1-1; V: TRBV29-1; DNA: TGCAGCGTTGAAACAGGGATGACTACTGAAGCTTTCTTT; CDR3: CSVETGMTTEAFF
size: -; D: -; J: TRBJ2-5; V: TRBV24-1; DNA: TGTGCCACCAGTGATCGCAGGGTCCAAGAGACCCAGTACTTC; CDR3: CATSDRRVQETQYF
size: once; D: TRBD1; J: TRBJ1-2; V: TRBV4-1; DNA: TGCGCCAGCAGCCCGACCTCGACAGGGGACTATGGCTACACCTTC; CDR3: CASSPTSTGDYGYTF
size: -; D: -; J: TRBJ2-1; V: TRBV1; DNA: TGCACCAGCAGCCACCCAGGAAGGTTGGACTATGAGCAGTTCTTC; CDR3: CTSSHPGRLDYEQFF
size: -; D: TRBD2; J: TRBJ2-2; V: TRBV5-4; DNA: TGTGCCAGCAGCTCGGGACTAGCGGAAACCGGGGAGCTGTTTTTT; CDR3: CASSSGLAETGELFF